The following is a T cell receptor beta chain sequence with its context. In the original workflow: Researchers report that nucleated cell counts were estimated from reference gene primer amplification. Here immunoSEQ multiplex PCR was the method, and the copy in TCRdb shows in-frame clones only, minus some. Clone size and the V and J calls come from that table; the DNA yielded D and trimming. The sample has over 95,000 clones; roughly 76% are singletons. This specimen belongs to a study of blood T cell repertoires in COVID-19. Study overall: Italy, Spain and the United States were the sources of the convalescent and acute COVID-19 samples.

Trimming took 4 bases from V and 4 from J; bases not matched to a gene: 3. This CDR3 has 14 amino acids. CDR1 ENHRY and CDR2 SYGVKD come from the germline V gene. Input material: peripheral blood. This sequence originates from a human donor in a cohort sampled during active COVID-19. The chain carries TRBV10-3 and TRBJ1-5, with 8 bases that match TRBD1. CDR3 coding DNA: TGTGCCATCAGTGGACAGGGGCCGAATCAGCCCCAGCATTTT. Translated: CAISGQGPNQPQHF.